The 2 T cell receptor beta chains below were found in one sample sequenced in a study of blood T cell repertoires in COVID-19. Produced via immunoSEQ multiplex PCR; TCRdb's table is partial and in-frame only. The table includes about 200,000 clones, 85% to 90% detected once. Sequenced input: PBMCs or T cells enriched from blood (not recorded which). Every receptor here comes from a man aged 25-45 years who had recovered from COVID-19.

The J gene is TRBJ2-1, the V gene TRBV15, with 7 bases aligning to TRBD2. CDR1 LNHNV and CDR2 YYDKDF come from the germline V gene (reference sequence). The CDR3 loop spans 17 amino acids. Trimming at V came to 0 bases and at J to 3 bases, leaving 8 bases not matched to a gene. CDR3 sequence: CATSRDAGRVGYNEQFF. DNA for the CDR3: TGTGCCACCAGCAGAGATGCGGGGAGGGTCGGCTACAATGAGCAGTTCTTC.

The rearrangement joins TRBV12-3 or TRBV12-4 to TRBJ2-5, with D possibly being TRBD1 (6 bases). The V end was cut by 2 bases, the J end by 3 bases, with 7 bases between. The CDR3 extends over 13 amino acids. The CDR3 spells CASSLRQEETQYF. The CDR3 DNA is TGTGCCAGCAGTTTAAGACAGGAAGAGACCCAGTACTTC.